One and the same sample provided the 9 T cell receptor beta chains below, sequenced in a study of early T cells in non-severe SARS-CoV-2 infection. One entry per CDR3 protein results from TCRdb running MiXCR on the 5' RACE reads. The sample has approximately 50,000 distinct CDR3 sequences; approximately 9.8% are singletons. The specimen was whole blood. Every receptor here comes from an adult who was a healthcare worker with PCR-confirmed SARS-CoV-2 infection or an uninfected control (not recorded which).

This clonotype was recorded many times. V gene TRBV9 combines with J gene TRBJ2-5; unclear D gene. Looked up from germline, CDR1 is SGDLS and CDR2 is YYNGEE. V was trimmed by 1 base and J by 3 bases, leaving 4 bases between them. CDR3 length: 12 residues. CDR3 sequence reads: CASSVPEETQYF. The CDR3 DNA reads TGTGCCAGCAGCGTACCAGAAGAGACCCAGTACTTC. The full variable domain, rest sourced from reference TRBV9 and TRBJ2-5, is DSGVTQTPKHLITATGQRVTLRCSPRSGDLSVYWYQQSLDQGLQFLIQYYNGEERAKGNILERFSAQQFPDLHSELNLSSLELGDSALYFCASSVPEETQYFGPGTRLLVL.

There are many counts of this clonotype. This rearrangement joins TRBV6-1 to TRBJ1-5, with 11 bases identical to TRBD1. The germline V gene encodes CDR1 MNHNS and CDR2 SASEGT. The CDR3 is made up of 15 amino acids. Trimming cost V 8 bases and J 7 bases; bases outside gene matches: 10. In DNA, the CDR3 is TGTGCCAGCGCGCGATCGGGACAGGGGGACCAGCCCCAGCATTTT. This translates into CASARSGQGDQPQHF.

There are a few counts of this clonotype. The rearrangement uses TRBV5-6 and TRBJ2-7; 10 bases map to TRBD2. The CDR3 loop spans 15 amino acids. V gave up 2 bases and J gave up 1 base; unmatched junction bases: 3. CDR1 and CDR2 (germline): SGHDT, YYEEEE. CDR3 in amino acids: CASSFWTSGSYEQYF. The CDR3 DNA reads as TGTGCCAGCAGCTTCTGGACTAGCGGTTCCTACGAGCAGTACTTC.

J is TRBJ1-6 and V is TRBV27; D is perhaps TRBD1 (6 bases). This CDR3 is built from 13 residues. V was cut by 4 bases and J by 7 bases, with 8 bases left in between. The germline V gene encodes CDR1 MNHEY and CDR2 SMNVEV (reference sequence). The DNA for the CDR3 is TGTGCCAGCAGTTACAGGGAGAATTCACCCCTCCACTTT. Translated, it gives CASSYRENSPLHF.

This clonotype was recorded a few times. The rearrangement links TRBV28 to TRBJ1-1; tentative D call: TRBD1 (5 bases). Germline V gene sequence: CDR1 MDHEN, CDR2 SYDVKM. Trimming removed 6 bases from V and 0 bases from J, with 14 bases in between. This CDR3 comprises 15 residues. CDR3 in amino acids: CASRGRGPLNTEAFF. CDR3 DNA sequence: TGTGCCAGCAGGGGAAGGGGACCTTTGAACACTGAAGCTTTCTTT.

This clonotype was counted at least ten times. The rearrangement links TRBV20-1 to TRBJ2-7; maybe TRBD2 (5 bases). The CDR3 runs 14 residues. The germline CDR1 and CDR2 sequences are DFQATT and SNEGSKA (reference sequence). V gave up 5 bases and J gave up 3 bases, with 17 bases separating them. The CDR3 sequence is CSAGEGRGIYEQYF. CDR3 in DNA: TGCAGTGCTGGGGAAGGGAGAGGTATCTACGAGCAGTACTTC.

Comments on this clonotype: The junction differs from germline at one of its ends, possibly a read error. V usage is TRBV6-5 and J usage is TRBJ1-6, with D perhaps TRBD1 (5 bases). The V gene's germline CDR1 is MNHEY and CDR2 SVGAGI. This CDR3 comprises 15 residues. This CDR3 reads CASRYSGRYNSPLHF. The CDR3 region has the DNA TGTGCCAGCAGATACTCGGGACGCTATAATTCACCCCTCCACTTT.

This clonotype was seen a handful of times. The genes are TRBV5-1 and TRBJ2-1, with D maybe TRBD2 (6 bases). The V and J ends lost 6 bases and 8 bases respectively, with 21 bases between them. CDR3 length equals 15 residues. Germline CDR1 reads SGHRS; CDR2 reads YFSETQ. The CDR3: CASTRRDSRVDEQFF. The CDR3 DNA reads TGCGCCAGCACCCGACGGGACTCCAGGGTCGATGAGCAGTTCTTC.

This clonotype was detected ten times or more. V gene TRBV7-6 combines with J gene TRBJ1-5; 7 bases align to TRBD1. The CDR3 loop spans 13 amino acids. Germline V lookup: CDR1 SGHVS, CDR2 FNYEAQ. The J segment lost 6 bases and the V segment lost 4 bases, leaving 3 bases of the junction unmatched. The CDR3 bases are TGTGCCAGCAGCTGGACAGGTACTCAGCCCCAGCATTTT. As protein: CASSWTGTQPQHF.